This TCR beta chain was recorded in a study of cytomegalovirus exposure and HLA in healthy donors. Overall study results and limits: TCR beta chain V- and J-gene trimming was linked, in a later analysis, to a missense variant in DCLRE1C. For presence/absence analyses, sequencing depth was assumed to be roughly uniform across donors. Several of the most significant clusters appeared, in a later analysis, to be linked to common viral pathogens. It was 150 to 200 TCR beta chains that were listed as cytomegalovirus-associated.

60 Vbeta and 13 Jbeta primers were used in PCR. Sequenced by immunoSEQ multiplex PCR; TCRdb stores in-frame clones only, minus some. The sample shows under 200,000 clones, around 79% of them seen only once. As for this clone: Its antigen is as yet unknown.

Sequencing was done on a sample of PBMCs. This clonotype originated in a man in his forties in good health and CMV-seronegative.

For the CDR3, the DNA is TGTGCCAGCAGCCAAGATCCCCCGGACAGATCTTTACATGGCTACACCTTC. It is translated as CASSQDPPDRSLHGYTF. The chain employs TRBV4-2 and TRBJ1-2, with a possible D match to TRBD1 (6 bases). Germline V gives CDR1 LGHNA, CDR2 YNFKEQ. V was trimmed by 0 bases and J by 6 bases, leaving 20 bases between them. This CDR3 has 17 residues.